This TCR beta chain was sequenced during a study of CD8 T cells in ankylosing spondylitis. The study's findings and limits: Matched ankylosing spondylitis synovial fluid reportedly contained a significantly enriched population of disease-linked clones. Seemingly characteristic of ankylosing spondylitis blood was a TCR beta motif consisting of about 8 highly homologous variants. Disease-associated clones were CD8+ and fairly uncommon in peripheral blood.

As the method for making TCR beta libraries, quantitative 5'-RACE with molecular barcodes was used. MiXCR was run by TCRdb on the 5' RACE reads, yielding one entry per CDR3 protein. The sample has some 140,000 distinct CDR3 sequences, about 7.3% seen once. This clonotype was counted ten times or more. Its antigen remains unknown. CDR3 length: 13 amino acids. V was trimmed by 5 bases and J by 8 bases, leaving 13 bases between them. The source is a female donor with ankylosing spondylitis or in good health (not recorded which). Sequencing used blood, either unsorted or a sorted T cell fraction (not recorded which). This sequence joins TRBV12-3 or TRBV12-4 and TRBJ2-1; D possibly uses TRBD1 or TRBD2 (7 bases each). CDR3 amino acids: CASSLQGGYEQFF. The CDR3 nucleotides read TGTGCCAGCAGTCTCCAGGGGGGGTATGAGCAGTTCTTC.